This T cell receptor beta chain was retrieved from a study of tumor and adjacent non-tumor tissue in lung cancer. Looked up from germline, CDR1 is SGHRS and CDR2 is YFSETQ. This CDR3 region has 16 residues. No cell sorting was done before RNA was extracted from the tissue. TCRbeta libraries were built with three rounds of nested PCR, modified from ARM-PCR. TCRdb recomputed calls from the multiplex PCR reads with MiXCR, one row per CDR3 protein. In the table there are 65,000 to 90,000 distinct CDR3 sequences, less than 75% of which are singletons. Worth noting for this clonotype: One end of the junction does not line up with germline, which may come from a read error.

The source is a woman aged 70-85 years with non-small cell lung cancer. The chain uses TRBV5-1 and TRBJ2-3; 8 nucleotides match TRBD2. Material: lung tumor tissue. CDR3 sequence reads: CACSSLPSGSTDTQYF. The CDR3 DNA is TGCGCCTGCAGCTCTCTCCCTAGCGGGTCGACAGATACGCAGTATTTT.